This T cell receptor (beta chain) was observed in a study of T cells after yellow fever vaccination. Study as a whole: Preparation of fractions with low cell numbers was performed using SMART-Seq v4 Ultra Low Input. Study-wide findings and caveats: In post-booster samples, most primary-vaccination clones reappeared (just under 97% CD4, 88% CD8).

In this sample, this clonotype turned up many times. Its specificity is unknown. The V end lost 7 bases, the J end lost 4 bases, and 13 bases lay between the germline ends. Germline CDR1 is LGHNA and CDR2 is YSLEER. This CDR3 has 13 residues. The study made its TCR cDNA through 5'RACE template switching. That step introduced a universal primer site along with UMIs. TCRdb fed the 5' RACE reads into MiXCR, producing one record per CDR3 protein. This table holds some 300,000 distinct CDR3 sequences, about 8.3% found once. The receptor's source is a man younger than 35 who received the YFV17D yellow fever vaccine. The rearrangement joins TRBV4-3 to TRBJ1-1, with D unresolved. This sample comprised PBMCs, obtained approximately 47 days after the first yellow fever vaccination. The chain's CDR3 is CASTPSWGTEAFF. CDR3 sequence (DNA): TGCGCCAGCACCCCGAGTTGGGGCACTGAAGCTTTCTTT.